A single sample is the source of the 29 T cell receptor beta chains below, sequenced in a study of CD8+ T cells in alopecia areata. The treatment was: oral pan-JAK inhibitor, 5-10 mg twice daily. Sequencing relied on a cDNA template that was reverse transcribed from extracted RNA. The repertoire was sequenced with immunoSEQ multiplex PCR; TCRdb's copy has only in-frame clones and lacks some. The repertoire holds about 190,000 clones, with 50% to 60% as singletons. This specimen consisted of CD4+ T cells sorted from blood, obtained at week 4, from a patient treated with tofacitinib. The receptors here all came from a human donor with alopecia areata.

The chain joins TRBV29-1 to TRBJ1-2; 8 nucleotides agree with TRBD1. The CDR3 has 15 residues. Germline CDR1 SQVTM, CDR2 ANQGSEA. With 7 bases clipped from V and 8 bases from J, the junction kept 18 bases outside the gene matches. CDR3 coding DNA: TGCAGCGACACAACGAGTCGGGGCAGGGGGCGCGGCTACACCTTC. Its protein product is CSDTTSRGRGRGYTF.

The CDR3 DNA reads as TGTGCCACCAAAAGGGACAGATCCTACGAGCAGTACTTC. Protein product: CATKRDRSYEQYF. The chain recombines TRBV2 with TRBJ2-7, with 7 bases that match TRBD1. Germline CDR1 is SNHLY and CDR2 is FYNNEI. There are 13 residues in the CDR3. Losses at the gene ends were 10 bases for V and 1 base for J; bases not matched to a gene: 7. Supplemented by reference TRBV2 and TRBJ2-7, the full variable domain reads EPEVTQTPSHQVTQMGQEVILRCVPISNHLYFYWYRQILGQKVEFLVSFYNNEISEKSEIFDDQFSVERPDGSNFTLKIRSTKLEDSAMYFCATKRDRSYEQYFGPGTRLTVT.

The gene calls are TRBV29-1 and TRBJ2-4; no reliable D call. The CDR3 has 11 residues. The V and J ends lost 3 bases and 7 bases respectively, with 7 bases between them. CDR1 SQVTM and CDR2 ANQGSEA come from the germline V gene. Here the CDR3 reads CSVDRSNIQYF. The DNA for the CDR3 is TGCAGCGTTGATAGGAGCAACATTCAGTACTTC. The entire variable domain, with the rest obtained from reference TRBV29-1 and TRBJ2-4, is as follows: SAVISQKPSRDICQRGTSLTIQCQVDSQVTMMFWYRQQPGQSLTLIATANQGSEATYESGFVIDKFPISRPNLTFSTLTVSNMSPEDSSIYLCSVDRSNIQYFGAGTRLSVL.

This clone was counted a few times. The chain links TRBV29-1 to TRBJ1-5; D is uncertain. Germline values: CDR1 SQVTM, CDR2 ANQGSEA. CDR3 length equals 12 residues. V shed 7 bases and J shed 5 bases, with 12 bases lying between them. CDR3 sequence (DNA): TGCAGCGCCGGAGGGAAGGATCAGCCCCAGCATTTT. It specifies CSAGGKDQPQHF.

In DNA form, the CDR3 reads TGTGCCAGTAGTGGCCGGGGCGGAAGCAATCAGCCCCAGCATTTT. It codes for CASSGRGGSNQPQHF. V usage is TRBV19 and J usage is TRBJ1-5; weak D call: TRBD1 (5 bases). V shed 5 bases and J shed 1 base, with 12 bases lying between them. The CDR3 has 15 residues. Looked up from germline, CDR1 is LNHDA and CDR2 is SQIVND (reference sequence). Full variable domain (rest looked up from reference TRBV19 and TRBJ1-5): DGGITQSPKYLFRKEGQNVTLSCEQNLNHDAMYWYRQDPGQGLRLIYYSQIVNDFQKGDIAEGYSVSREKKESFPLTVTSAQKNPTAFYLCASSGRGGSNQPQHFGDGTRLSIL.

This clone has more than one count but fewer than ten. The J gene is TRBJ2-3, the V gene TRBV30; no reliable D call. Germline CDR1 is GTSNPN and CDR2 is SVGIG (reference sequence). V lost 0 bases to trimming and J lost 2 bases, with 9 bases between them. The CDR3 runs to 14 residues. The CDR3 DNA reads TGTGCCTGGAGTGTTAGGTTGTACACAGATACGCAGTATTTT. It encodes CAWSVRLYTDTQYF. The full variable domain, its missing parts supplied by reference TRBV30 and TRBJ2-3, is SQTIHQWPATLVQPVGSPLSLECTVEGTSNPNLYWYRQAAGRGLQLLFYSVGIGQISSEVPQNLSASRPQDRQFILSSKKLLLSDSGFYLCAWSVRLYTDTQYFGPGTRLTVL.

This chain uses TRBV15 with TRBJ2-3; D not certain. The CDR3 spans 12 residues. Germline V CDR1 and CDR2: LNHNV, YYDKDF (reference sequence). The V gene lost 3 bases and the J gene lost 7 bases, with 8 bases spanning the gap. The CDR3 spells CATSRIENTQYF. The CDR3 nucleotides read TGTGCCACCAGCAGGATCGAGAATACGCAGTATTTT.

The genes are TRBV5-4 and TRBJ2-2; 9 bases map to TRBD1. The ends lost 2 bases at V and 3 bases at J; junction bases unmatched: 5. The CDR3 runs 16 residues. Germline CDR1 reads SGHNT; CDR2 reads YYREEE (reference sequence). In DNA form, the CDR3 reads TGTGCCAGCAGCTTTACCGGGACAGGGTACACCGGGGAGCTGTTTTTT. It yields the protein CASSFTGTGYTGELFF.

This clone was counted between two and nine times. CDR3 sequence reads: CASSLNLAGEKYF. The CDR3 DNA reads as TGCGCCAGCAGCTTGAATTTAGCGGGAGAGAAGTACTTC. The chain employs TRBV5-1 and TRBJ2-7; 9 bases align to TRBD2. The germline gives CDR1 SGHRS, CDR2 YFSETQ. V lost 1 base and J lost 11; bases outside the gene matches: 7. The CDR3 contains 13 residues.

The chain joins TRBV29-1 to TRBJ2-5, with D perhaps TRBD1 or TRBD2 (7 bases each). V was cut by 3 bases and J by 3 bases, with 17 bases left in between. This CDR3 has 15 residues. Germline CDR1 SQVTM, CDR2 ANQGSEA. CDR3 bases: TGCAGCGTTGATAGGCCGACAGGGACTAAAGAGACCCAGTACTTC. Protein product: CSVDRPTGTKETQYF.

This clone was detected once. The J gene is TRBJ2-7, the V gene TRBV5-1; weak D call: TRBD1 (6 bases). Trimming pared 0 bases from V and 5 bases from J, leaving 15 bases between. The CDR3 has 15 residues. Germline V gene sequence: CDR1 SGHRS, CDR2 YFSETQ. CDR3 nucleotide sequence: TGCGCCAGCAGCTTGGTGGCAGGGGAAGGGAACGAGCAGTACTTC. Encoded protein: CASSLVAGEGNEQYF.

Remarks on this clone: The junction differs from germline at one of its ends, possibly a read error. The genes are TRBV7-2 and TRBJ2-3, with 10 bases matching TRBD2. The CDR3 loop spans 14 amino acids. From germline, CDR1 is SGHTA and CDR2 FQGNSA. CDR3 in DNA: TGTGCCAGCAGCCTAGCGGGAGATGGGGATACGCAGTATTTT. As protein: CASSLAGDGDTQYF. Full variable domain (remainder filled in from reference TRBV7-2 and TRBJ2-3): GAGVSQSPSNKVTEKGKDVELRCDPISGHTALYWYRQSLGQGLEFLIYFQGNSAPDKSGLPSDRFSAERTGGSVSTLTIQRTQQEDSAVYLCASSLAGDGDTQYFGPGTRLTVL.

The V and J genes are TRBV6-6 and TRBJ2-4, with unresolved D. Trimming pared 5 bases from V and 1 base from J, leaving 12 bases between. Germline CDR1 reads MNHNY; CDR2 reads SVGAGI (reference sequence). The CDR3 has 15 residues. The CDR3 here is CASSVPGPAKNIQYF. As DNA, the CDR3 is TGTGCCAGCAGTGTACCAGGACCCGCCAAAAACATTCAGTACTTC.

The DNA of the CDR3 is TGTGCCAGCAGCCTACAGACTTATGGCTACACCTTC. Translating it yields CASSLQTYGYTF. The chain recombines TRBV7-2 with TRBJ1-2, with unresolved D. CDR3 length: 12 amino acids. Trimming took 5 bases from V and 5 from J, leaving 9 bases between them. In germline, CDR1 is SGHTA, CDR2 FQGNSA.

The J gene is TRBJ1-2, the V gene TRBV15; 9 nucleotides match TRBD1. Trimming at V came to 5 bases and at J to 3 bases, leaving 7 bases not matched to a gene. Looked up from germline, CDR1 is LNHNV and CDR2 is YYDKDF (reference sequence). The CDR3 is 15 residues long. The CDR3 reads CATSAGTGGDYGYTF. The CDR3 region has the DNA TGTGCCACCAGCGCGGGAACAGGGGGCGACTATGGCTACACCTTC.

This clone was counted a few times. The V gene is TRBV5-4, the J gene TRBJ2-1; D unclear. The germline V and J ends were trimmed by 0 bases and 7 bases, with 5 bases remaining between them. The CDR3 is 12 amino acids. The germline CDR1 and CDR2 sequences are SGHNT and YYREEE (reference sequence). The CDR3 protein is CASSLDFNEQFF. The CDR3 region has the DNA TGTGCCAGCAGCTTGGACTTTAATGAGCAGTTCTTC.

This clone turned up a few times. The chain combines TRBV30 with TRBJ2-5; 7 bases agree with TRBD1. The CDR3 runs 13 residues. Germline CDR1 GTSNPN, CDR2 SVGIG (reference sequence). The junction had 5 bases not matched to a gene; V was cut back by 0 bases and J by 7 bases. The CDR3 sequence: CAWSVPPGGTQYF. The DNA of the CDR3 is TGTGCCTGGAGTGTACCCCCAGGGGGGACCCAGTACTTC.

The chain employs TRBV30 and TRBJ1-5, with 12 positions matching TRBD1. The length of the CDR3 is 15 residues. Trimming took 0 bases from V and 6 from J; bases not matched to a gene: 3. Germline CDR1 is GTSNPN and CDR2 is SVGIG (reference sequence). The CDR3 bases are TGTGCCTGGAGTGTCGGGACAGGGGGCGTTCAGCCCCAGCATTTT. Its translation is CAWSVGTGGVQPQHF.

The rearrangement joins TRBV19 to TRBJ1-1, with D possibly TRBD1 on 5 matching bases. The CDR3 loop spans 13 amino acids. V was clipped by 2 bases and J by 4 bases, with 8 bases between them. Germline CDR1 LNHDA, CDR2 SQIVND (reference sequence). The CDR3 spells CASSITGGTEAFF. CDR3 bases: TGTGCCAGTAGTATAACTGGGGGCACTGAAGCTTTCTTT.

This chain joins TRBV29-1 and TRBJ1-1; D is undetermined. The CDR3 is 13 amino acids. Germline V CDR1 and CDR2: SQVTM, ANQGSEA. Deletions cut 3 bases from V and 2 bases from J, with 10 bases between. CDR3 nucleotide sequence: TGCAGCGTTGATATCGACGCTAACACTGAAGCTTTCTTT. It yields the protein CSVDIDANTEAFF.

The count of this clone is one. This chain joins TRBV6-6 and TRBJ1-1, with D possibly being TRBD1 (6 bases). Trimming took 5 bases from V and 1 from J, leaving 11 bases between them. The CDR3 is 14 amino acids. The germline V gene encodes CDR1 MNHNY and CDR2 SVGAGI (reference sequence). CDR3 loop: CASSVKGGNTEAFF. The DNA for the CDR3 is TGTGCCAGCAGTGTTAAGGGGGGGAACACTGAAGCTTTCTTT.

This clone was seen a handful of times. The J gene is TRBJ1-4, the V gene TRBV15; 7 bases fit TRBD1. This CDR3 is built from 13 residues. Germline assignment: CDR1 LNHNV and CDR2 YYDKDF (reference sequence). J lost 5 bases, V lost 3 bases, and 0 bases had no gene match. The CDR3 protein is CATSRTGNEKLFF. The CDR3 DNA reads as TGTGCCACCAGCAGGACAGGGAATGAAAAACTGTTTTTT.

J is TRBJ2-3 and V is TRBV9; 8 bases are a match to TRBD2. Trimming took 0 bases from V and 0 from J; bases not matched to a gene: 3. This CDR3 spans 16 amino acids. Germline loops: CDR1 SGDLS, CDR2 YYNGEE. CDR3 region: CASSVAGGFSTDTQYF. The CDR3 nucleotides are TGTGCCAGCAGCGTAGCGGGAGGGTTTAGCACAGATACGCAGTATTTT.

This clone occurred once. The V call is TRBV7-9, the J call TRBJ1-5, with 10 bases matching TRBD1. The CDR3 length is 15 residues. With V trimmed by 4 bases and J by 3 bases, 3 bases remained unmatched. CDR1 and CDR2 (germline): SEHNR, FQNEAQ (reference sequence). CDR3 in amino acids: CASSSGTGDNQPQHF. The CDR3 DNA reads TGTGCCAGCAGCTCGGGGACAGGGGACAATCAGCCCCAGCATTTT.

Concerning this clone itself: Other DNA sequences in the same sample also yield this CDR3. The CDR3 DNA follows: TGCAGCGTTGGGGAGACCCAGTACTTC. Translation gives CSVGETQYF. The chain uses TRBV29-1 and TRBJ2-5; D unresolved. The CDR3 runs to 9 residues. CDR1 and CDR2 (germline): SQVTM, ANQGSEA. The ends were cut back, 4 bases at V and 5 bases at J, with 2 bases in the middle.

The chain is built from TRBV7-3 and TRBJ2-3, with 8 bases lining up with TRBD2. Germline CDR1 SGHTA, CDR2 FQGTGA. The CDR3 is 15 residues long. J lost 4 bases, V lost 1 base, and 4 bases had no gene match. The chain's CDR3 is CASSLSPAGADTQYF. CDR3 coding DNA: TGTGCCAGCAGCTTAAGCCCAGCGGGGGCAGATACGCAGTATTTT.

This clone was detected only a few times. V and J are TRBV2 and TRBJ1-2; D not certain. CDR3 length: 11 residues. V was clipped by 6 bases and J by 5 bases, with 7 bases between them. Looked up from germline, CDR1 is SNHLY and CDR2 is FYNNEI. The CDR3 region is CASSVEYGYTF. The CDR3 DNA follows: TGTGCCAGCAGCGTCGAATATGGCTACACCTTC.

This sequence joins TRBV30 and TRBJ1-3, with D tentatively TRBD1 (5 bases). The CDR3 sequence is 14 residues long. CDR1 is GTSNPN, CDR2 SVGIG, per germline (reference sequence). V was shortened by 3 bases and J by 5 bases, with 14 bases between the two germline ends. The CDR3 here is CAWSPGGPRNTIYF. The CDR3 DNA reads TGTGCCTGGAGCCCTGGGGGACCACGAAACACCATATATTTT. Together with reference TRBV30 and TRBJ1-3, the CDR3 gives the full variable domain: SQTIHQWPATLVQPVGSPLSLECTVEGTSNPNLYWYRQAAGRGLQLLFYSVGIGQISSEVPQNLSASRPQDRQFILSSKKLLLSDSGFYLCAWSPGGPRNTIYFGEGSWLTVV.

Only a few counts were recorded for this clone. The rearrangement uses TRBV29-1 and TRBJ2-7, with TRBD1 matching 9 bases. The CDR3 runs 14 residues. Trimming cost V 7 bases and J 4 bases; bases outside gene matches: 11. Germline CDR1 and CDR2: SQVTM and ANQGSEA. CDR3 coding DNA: TGCAGCGCCCTACGGGACAGGGAAACTTACGAGCAGTACTTC. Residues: CSALRDRETYEQYF.